This entry lists 23 T cell receptor beta chains sequenced from one sample in a study of cytomegalovirus exposure and HLA in healthy donors (dated by TCRdb to 2015 to 2018). Libraries were built with the immunoSEQ multiplex PCR assay. A mixture of 60 forward primers for TCR Vbeta segments and 13 reverse primers for TCR Jbeta segments was used in the multiplex PCR. The table comes from immuneACCESS by way of TCRdb, which keeps in-frame sequences with V and J called. Part of the clones is missing from these tables; in studies checked, under half for an unresolved V gene and the rest for unknown reasons. The sample table contains about 160,000 clones; only one count was recorded for about 80% of them. Roughly 2% of the sample goes to the ten largest clones. The sample taken for sequencing was PBMCs. These receptors were collected from a female donor in good health and CMV-seronegative.

This chain uses TRBV5-4 with TRBJ2-7, with D possibly being TRBD1 (6 bases). With 1 base removed from V and 0 bases from J, the gap between germline ends came to 11 bases. Germline values: CDR1 SGHNT, CDR2 YYREEE (reference sequence). The CDR3 covers 15 residues. CDR3 coding DNA: TGTGCCAGCAGCTTGCCAGGGACAAACTCCTACGAGCAGTACTTC. Translation gives CASSLPGTNSYEQYF.

This clone was found once. This chain uses TRBV2 with TRBJ2-5, with D possibly matching TRBD2 (6 bases). This CDR3 contains 12 residues. Germline CDR1 reads SNHLY; CDR2 reads FYNNEI. V shed 6 bases and J shed 4 bases, with 9 bases lying between them. The CDR3 bases are TGTGCCAGCAGACTAGCCGGAGAGACCCAGTACTTC. Its translation: CASRLAGETQYF.

The chain carries TRBV6-5 and TRBJ1-2; 9 bases agree with TRBD1. J gave up 7 bases and V 2 bases, and 11 bases lay outside the gene matches. CDR1 is MNHEY and CDR2 is SVGAGI in the germline V gene. CDR3 length equals 16 residues. CDR3 sequence: CASSYATGTGYGGYTF. CDR3 coding DNA: TGTGCCAGCAGTTACGCGACCGGGACAGGGTACGGTGGCTACACCTTC.

The V and J genes are TRBV9 and TRBJ1-2; TRBD1 is a possible D gene (5 bases). This CDR3 has 13 amino acids. Looked up from germline, CDR1 is SGDLS and CDR2 is YYNGEE. Trimming pared 1 base from V and 8 bases from J, leaving 12 bases between. CDR3 sequence reads: CASSVPGRRGYTF. Here the CDR3 DNA reads TGTGCCAGCAGCGTACCAGGGAGGAGAGGCTACACCTTC.

This chain links TRBV18 with TRBJ2-7, with 9 positions matching TRBD2. This CDR3 comprises 17 residues. Losses at the gene ends were 4 bases for V and 1 base for J; bases not matched to a gene: 11. Germline V gene data show CDR1 as KGHSH and CDR2 as LQKENI. In DNA form, the CDR3 reads TGTGCCAGCTCACACCCCGACGGGACTAGCCTATCCTACGAGCAGTACTTC. It is translated as CASSHPDGTSLSYEQYF. The variable domain in full, with the rest retrieved from reference TRBV18 and TRBJ2-7, is NAGVMQNPRHLVRRRGQEARLRCSPMKGHSHVYWYRQLPEEGLKFMVYLQKENIIDESGMPKERFSAEFPKEGPSILRIQQVVRGDSAAYFCASSHPDGTSLSYEQYFGPGTRLTVT.

V usage is TRBV5-1 and J usage is TRBJ1-1; D call uncertain. Germline CDR1 and CDR2: SGHRS and YFSETQ. Trimming removed 0 bases from V and 7 bases from J, with 7 bases in between. The CDR3 is 12 amino acids. CDR3 sequence (DNA): TGCGCCAGCAGCTTGGGACAAGGTGAAGCTTTCTTT. Translated: CASSLGQGEAFF.

The chain joins TRBV30 to TRBJ2-5, with 8 positions matching TRBD1. The DNA end favors TRBJ2-7, so the J call may be wrong. Germline V gene lookup returns CDR1 GTSNPN and CDR2 SVGIG (reference sequence). This CDR3 is 16 amino acids long. CDR3 coding DNA: TGTGCCTGGAGAGCGGGCCTTGGACAGGGCGCCTACGAGCAGTACTTC. Translation: CAWRAGLGQGAYEQYF.

The CDR3 loop reads CASSPRGGERPNEKLFF. CDR3 nucleotides: TGCGCCAGCAGCCCCCGGGGGGGGGAGAGGCCCAATGAAAAACTGTTTTTT. V is TRBV5-1 and J is TRBJ1-4, with D possibly matching TRBD1 (5 bases). The CDR3 length is 17 residues. Trimming took off 4 bases at V and 5 bases at J, with 21 bases between the two ends. In germline, CDR1 is SGHRS, CDR2 YFSETQ.

V is TRBV6-6 and J is TRBJ2-7, with a weak D call TRBD2 (6 bases). The CDR3 has 16 amino acids. Trimming took off 0 bases at V and 6 bases at J, with 18 bases between the two ends. Germline CDR1 is MNHNY and CDR2 is SVGAGI (reference sequence). CDR3 in amino acids: CASSYSKGTPNLEQYF. The CDR3 bases are TGTGCCAGCAGTTACTCGAAGGGGACTCCAAACCTCGAGCAGTACTTC.

This sequence joins TRBV9 and TRBJ2-2, with 7 bases fitting TRBD1. Germline lookup yields CDR1 SGDLS and CDR2 YYNGEE. The CDR3 is 15 residues long. Unmatched junction bases numbered 7, after V lost 4 bases and J lost 4 bases. The CDR3 coding sequence is TGTGCCAGCAGCCGACAGGGACCGGGCACCGGGGAGCTGTTTTTT. As protein: CASSRQGPGTGELFF.

This clone was observed a few times. Other DNA sequences in this sample translate to the same CDR3. CDR3 amino acids: CASSPGLANSYEQYF. The CDR3 bases are TGTGCCAGCAGCCCGGGACTAGCGAATTCCTACGAGCAGTACTTC. The J gene is TRBJ2-7, the V gene TRBV27, with 10 positions matching TRBD2. This CDR3 has 15 amino acids. Germline lookup yields CDR1 MNHEY and CDR2 SMNVEV (reference sequence). V shed 6 bases, J shed 1 base, and the junction held 6 bases outside the gene matches.

V gene TRBV2 combines with J gene TRBJ2-5; no reliable D call. This CDR3 has 13 residues. V gave up 6 bases and J gave up 4 bases, with 12 bases separating them. Germline V CDR1 and CDR2: SNHLY, FYNNEI. The CDR3 here is CASRLGGGETQYF. In DNA, the CDR3 is TGTGCCAGCAGATTGGGTGGCGGAGAGACCCAGTACTTC.

The chain has TRBV5-1 and TRBJ2-3; TRBD2 is a possible D gene (6 bases). Between the trimmed V and J ends, which lost 2 bases and 1 base, there was a span of 8 bases. The CDR3 totals 14 residues. Germline V gene lookup returns CDR1 SGHRS and CDR2 YFSETQ. CDR3: CASSLPGGTDTQYF. Here the CDR3 DNA reads TGCGCCAGCAGCTTACCGGGGGGCACAGATACGCAGTATTTT.

The rearrangement joins TRBV7-9 to TRBJ1-6, with TRBD1 as a possible D gene (6 bases). Between the trimmed V and J ends, which lost 5 bases and 9 bases, there was a span of 17 bases. Looked up from germline, CDR1 is SEHNR and CDR2 is FQNEAQ (reference sequence). The CDR3 covers 15 residues. CDR3 residues: CASSVVQGIGSPLHF. As DNA, the CDR3 is TGTGCCAGCAGCGTAGTACAGGGTATCGGTTCACCCCTCCACTTT.

This clone was detected a few times. CDR3 in DNA: TGTGCCAGCAGCCAGGCCGCTCAGGGGAGAGGCTACACCTTC. Encoded protein: CASSQAAQGRGYTF. This chain links TRBV7-9 with TRBJ1-2; possibly TRBD1 for D (6 bases). The V gene lost 5 bases and the J gene lost 8 bases, with 18 bases spanning the gap. The germline gives CDR1 SEHNR, CDR2 FQNEAQ (reference sequence). This CDR3 region has 14 residues.

The chain is built from TRBV2 and TRBJ2-7; 11 bases line up with TRBD2. CDR1 and CDR2 from the germline V gene are SNHLY and FYNNEI. The CDR3 has 16 amino acids. V lost 2 bases to trimming and J lost 6 bases; unmatched junction nucleotides: 9. CDR3 amino acids: CASSEKVAGGRREQYF. For the CDR3, the DNA is TGTGCCAGCAGTGAAAAGGTAGCGGGAGGGCGACGCGAGCAGTACTTC.

CDR3 amino acids: CASSLHRAGTEAFF. Here the CDR3 DNA reads TGCGCCAGCAGCTTGCACAGGGCCGGAACTGAAGCTTTCTTT. V usage is TRBV5-1 and J usage is TRBJ1-1; the D gene is possibly TRBD1 (6 bases). Germline values: CDR1 SGHRS, CDR2 YFSETQ. V was cut by 1 base and J by 5 bases, with 12 bases left in between. The CDR3 loop spans 14 amino acids.

This sequence joins TRBV9 and TRBJ1-2; 7 bases are shared with TRBD1. Germline CDR1 SGDLS, CDR2 YYNGEE. V lost 4 bases, J lost 2 bases, and 2 bases stayed unmatched. This CDR3 region has 13 residues. The CDR3 bases are TGTGCCAGCAGCCCGGACAGGAACTATGGCTACACCTTC. Translation gives CASSPDRNYGYTF.

V is TRBV4-1 and J is TRBJ2-7, with 10 bases fitting TRBD2. Trimming at V came to 2 bases and at J to 5 bases, leaving 12 bases not matched to a gene. The CDR3 is 17 amino acids. Germline V gene data show CDR1 as MGHRA and CDR2 as YSYEKL. This CDR3 is CASSQWFLAGEPHEQYF. The CDR3 coding sequence is TGCGCCAGCAGCCAATGGTTTCTAGCGGGAGAGCCCCACGAGCAGTACTTC.

V is TRBV5-1 and J is TRBJ2-3; 11 bases line up with TRBD2. The trim removed 2 bases at V and 3 bases at J, leaving 8 bases unmatched. CDR3 length: 17 amino acids. From germline, CDR1 is SGHRS and CDR2 YFSETQ. CDR3 sequence: CASSFLAGGPRTDTQYF. The CDR3 DNA sequence: TGCGCCAGCAGCTTTTTAGCGGGAGGGCCTAGAACAGATACGCAGTATTTT. Full variable domain (remainder filled in from reference TRBV5-1 and TRBJ2-3): KAGVTQTPRYLIKTRGQQVTLSCSPISGHRSVSWYQQTPGQGLQFLFEYFSETQRNKGNFPGRFSGRQFSNSRSEMNVSTLELGDSALYLCASSFLAGGPRTDTQYFGPGTRLTVL.

The chain couples TRBV4-2 to TRBJ1-5; 8 bases map to TRBD1. Per the germline V gene, CDR1 is LGHNA and CDR2 is YNFKEQ. Losses at the gene ends were 0 bases for V and 0 bases for J; bases not matched to a gene: 7. The CDR3 spans 18 residues. The CDR3 sequence: CASSQEGRGRSSNQPQHF. As DNA, the CDR3 is TGTGCCAGCAGCCAAGAGGGCAGGGGGCGATCTAGCAATCAGCCCCAGCATTTT.

Only one count was recorded for this clone. Within the sample, other DNA sequences also encode this same CDR3. This rearrangement joins TRBV6-1 to TRBJ1-6; possible D gene TRBD1, 5 bases. This CDR3 region has 16 residues. Germline assignment: CDR1 MNHNS and CDR2 SASEGT. V lost 4 bases and J lost 10, with 20 bases in between. The CDR3 region has the DNA TGTGCCAGCAGTGCGGGGGAGGAAATATCTCTGTCACCCCTCCACTTT. Translating it yields CASSAGEEISLSPLHF.

CDR3 nucleotides: TGTGCCAGCTCTTACCGGGACAGGGACCCTGAAGCTTTCTTT. Amino acid sequence: CASSYRDRDPEAFF. The chain combines TRBV18 with TRBJ1-1; 9 bases agree with TRBD1. CDR1 is KGHSH, CDR2 LQKENI, per germline. The CDR3 contains 14 residues. Trimming at V came to 6 bases and at J to 6 bases, leaving 8 bases not matched to a gene.